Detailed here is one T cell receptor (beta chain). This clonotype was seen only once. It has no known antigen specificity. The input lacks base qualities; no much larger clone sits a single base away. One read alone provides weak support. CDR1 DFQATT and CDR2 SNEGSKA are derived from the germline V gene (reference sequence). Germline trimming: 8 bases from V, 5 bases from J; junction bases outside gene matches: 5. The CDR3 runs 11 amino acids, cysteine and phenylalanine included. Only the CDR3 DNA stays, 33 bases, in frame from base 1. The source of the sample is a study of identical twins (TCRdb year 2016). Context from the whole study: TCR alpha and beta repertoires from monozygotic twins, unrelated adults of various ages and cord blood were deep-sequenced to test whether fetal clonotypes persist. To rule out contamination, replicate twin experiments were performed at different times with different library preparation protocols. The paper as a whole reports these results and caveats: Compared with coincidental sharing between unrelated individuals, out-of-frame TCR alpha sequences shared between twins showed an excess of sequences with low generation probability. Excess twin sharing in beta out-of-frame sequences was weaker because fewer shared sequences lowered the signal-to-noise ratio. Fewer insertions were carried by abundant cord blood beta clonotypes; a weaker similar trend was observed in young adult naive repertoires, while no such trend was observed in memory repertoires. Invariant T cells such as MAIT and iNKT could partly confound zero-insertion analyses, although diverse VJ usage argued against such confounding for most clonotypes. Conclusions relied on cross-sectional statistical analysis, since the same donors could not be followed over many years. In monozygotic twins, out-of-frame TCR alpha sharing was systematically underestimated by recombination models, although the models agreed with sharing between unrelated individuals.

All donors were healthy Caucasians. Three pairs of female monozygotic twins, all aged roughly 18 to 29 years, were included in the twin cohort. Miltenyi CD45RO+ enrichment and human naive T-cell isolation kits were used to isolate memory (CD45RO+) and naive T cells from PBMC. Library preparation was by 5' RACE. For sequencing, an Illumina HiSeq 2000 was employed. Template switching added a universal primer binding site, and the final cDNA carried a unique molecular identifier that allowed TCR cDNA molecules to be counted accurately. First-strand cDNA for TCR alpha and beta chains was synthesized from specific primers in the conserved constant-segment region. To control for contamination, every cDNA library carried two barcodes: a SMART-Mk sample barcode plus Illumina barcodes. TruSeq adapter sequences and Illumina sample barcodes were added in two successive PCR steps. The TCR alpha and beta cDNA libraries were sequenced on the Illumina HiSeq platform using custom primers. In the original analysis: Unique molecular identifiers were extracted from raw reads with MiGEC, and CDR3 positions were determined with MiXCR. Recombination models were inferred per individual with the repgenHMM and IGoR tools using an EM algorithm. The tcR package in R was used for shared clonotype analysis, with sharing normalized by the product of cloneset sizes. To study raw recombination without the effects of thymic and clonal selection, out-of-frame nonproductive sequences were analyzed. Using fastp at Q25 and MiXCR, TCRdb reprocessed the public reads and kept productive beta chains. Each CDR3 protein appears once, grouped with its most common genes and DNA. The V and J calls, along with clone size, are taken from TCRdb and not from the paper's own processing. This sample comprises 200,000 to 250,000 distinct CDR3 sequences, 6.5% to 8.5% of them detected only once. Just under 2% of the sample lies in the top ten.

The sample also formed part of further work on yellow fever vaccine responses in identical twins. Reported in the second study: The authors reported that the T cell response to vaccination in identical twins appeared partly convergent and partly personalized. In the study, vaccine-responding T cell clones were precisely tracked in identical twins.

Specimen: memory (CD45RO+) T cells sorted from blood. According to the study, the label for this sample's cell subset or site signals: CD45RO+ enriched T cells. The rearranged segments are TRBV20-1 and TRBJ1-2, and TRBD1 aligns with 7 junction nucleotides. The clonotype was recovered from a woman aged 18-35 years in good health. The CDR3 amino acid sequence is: CSNTGVYGYTF. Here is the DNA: TGCAGTAATACAGGGGTTTATGGCTACACCTTC.